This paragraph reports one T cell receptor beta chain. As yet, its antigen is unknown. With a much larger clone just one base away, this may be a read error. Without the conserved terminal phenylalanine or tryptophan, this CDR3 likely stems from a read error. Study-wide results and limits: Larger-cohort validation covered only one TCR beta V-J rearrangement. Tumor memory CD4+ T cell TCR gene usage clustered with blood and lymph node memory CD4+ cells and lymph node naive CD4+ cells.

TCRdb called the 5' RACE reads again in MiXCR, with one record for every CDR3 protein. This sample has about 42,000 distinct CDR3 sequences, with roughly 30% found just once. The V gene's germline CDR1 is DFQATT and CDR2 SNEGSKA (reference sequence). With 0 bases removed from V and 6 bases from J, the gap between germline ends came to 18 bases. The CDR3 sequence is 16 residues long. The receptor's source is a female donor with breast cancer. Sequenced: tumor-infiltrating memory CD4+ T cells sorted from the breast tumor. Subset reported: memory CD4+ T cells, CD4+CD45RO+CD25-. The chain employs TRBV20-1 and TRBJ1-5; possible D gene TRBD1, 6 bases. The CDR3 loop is CSARDRVTGQSQPQHL. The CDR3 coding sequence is TGCAGTGCTAGAGATCGAGTGACAGGACAAAGTCAGCCCCAGCATCTT.